The TCR beta chain under discussion was sequenced for a study of cytomegalovirus exposure and HLA in healthy donors. On the study more broadly: Unique TCR beta sequences numbering 117 million came from around 180 million T cells in an earlier analysis. Study-wide findings and caveats: Immune exposure information available was restricted to CMV serostatus. In a later analysis, common viral pathogens appeared linked to several of the most significant clusters. Researchers reported in a later analysis that a missense DCLRE1C variant was tied to TCR beta V- and J-gene trimming.

This clone was counted a few times. The antigen remains unidentified. Trimming removed 3 bases at V and 8 bases at J, with 16 bases between. Germline V CDR1 and CDR2: GTSNPN, SVGIG (reference sequence). The CDR3 is 14 amino acids. PCR used 60 Vbeta primers and 13 Jbeta primers. Method: immunoSEQ multiplex PCR; TCRdb's copy keeps in-frame clones and lacks some. The table shows about 89,000 clones, with roughly 85% occurring only once. Sequencing was performed on PBMCs. This chain links TRBV30 with TRBJ1-4; TRBD1 might be the D (5 bases). The clonotype originates from a man aged 35-49 years in good health and CMV-seropositive. This chain's CDR3 is CAWSEGAGKEKLFF. The DNA of the CDR3 is TGTGCCTGGAGCGAAGGCGCAGGGAAAGAAAAACTGTTTTTT.